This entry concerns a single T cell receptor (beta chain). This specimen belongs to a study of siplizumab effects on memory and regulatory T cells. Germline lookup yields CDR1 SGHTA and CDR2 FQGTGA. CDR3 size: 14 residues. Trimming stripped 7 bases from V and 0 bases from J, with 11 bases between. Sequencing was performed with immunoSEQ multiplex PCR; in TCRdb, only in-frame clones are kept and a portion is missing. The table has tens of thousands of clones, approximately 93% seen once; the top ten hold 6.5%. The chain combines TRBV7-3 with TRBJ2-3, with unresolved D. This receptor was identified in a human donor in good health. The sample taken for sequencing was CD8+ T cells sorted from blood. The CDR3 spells CASKPKASTDTQYF. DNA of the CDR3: TGTGCCAGCAAACCAAAAGCTAGCACAGATACGCAGTATTTT.